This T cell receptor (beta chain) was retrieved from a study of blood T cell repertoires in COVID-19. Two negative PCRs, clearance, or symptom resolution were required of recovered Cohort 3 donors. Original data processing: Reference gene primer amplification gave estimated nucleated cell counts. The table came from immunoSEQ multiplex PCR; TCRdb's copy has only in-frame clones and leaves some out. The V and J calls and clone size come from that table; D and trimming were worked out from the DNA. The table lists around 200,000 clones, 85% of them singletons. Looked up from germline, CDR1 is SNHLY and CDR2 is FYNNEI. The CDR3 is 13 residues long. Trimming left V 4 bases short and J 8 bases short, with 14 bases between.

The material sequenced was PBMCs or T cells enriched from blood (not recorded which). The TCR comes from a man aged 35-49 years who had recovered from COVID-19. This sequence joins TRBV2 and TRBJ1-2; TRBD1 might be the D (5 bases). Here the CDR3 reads CASSAGESIGYTF. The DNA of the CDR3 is TGTGCCAGCAGTGCGGGGGAATCGATCGGCTACACCTTC.